These 10 T cell receptor beta chains were all obtained from the same sample, sequenced in a study of blood T cell repertoires in COVID-19. Method: immunoSEQ multiplex PCR; TCRdb's copy keeps in-frame clones and lacks some. Among under 200,000 clones listed, less than 85% were seen once. The sequencing input was PBMCs or T cells enriched from blood (not recorded which). These receptors were collected from a woman aged 50 to 60 who had recovered from COVID-19.

The CDR3 loop reads CASSPTHDSGGSSYEQYV. The CDR3 DNA sequence: TGTGCCAGCTCACCAACCCACGATAGCGGGGGGAGCTCCTACGAGCAGTACGTC. The V gene is TRBV18, the J gene TRBJ2-7, with 10 bases matching TRBD2. Germline assignment: CDR1 KGHSH and CDR2 LQKENI. V was clipped by 2 bases and J by 0 bases; unmatched bases: 10. The CDR3 has 18 residues.

The rearrangement joins TRBV6-5 to TRBJ2-3; possible D gene TRBD2, 5 bases. CDR1 is MNHEY and CDR2 is SVGAGI in the germline V gene. With 3 bases removed from V and 4 bases from J, the gap between germline ends came to 8 bases. The CDR3 loop spans 13 amino acids. CDR3 DNA sequence: TGTGCCAGCAGTTATGGACTTGCAGATACGCAGTATTTT. Protein sequence: CASSYGLADTQYF.

The gene calls are TRBV30 and TRBJ1-2, with a tentative D call TRBD1 (6 bases). CDR3 length: 14 residues. V was clipped by 0 bases and J by 2 bases, with 10 bases between them. Per the germline V gene, CDR1 is GTSNPN and CDR2 is SVGIG (reference sequence). The chain's CDR3 is CAWSVDSRNYGYTF. CDR3 DNA: TGTGCCTGGAGTGTGGACAGCCGAAACTATGGCTACACCTTC.

This clone was seen once. The chain is built from TRBV27 and TRBJ2-2; 9 bases fit TRBD2. The CDR3 extends over 15 amino acids. The trim removed 5 bases at V and 9 bases at J, leaving 10 bases unmatched. Germline assignment: CDR1 MNHEY and CDR2 SMNVEV (reference sequence). CDR3 region: CASSVGTSLGRELFF. CDR3 nucleotide sequence: TGTGCCAGCAGTGTAGGGACTAGCTTGGGGCGGGAGCTGTTTTTT.

The chain recombines TRBV11-3 with TRBJ2-1; possibly TRBD2 for D (6 bases). The V gene's germline CDR1 is SGHNT and CDR2 YENEEA. V was cut by 1 base and J by 8 bases, with 15 bases left in between. The CDR3 has 15 amino acids. The CDR3: CASSLARGISHEQFF. The CDR3, as DNA: TGTGCCAGCAGCTTAGCGCGGGGTATTTCCCATGAGCAGTTCTTC. Together with reference TRBV11-3 and TRBJ2-1, the CDR3 gives the full variable domain: EAGVVQSPRYKIIEKKQPVAFWCNPISGHNTLYWYLQNLGQGPELLIRYENEEAVDDSQLPKDRFSAERLKGVDSTLKIQPAELGDSAVYLCASSLARGISHEQFFGPGTRLTVL.

The count of this clone is one. CDR3 region: CASSYSSRGGYTF. The CDR3 nucleotides are TGTGCCAGCAGTTACTCGAGCAGGGGAGGCTACACCTTC. The rearrangement uses TRBV6-2 or TRBV6-3 and TRBJ1-2; maybe TRBD1 (6 bases). With 0 bases removed from V and 8 bases from J, the gap between germline ends came to 10 bases. CDR3 length: 13 residues. CDR1 and CDR2 (germline): MNHEY, SVGEGT.

The chain carries TRBV18 and TRBJ1-5; TRBD1 aligns across 9 bases. The V segment lost 1 base and the J segment 6 bases; nucleotides outside the gene matches: 13. CDR1 KGHSH and CDR2 LQKENI come from the germline V gene. This CDR3 spans 18 amino acids. Here the CDR3 DNA reads TGTGCCAGCTCACCACTTCCCCCGGGTACAGGGGGCTTTCAGCCCCAGCATTTT. This gives the protein CASSPLPPGTGGFQPQHF. Supplemented by reference TRBV18 and TRBJ1-5, the full variable domain reads NAGVMQNPRHLVRRRGQEARLRCSPMKGHSHVYWYRQLPEEGLKFMVYLQKENIIDESGMPKERFSAEFPKEGPSILRIQQVVRGDSAAYFCASSPLPPGTGGFQPQHFGDGTRLSIL.

V gene TRBV6-5 combines with J gene TRBJ1-1, with a weak D call TRBD1 (5 bases). Trimming shortened V by 6 bases and J by 11 bases, and 10 bases separated the two germline ends. This CDR3 has 10 residues. Germline CDR1 and CDR2: MNHEY and SVGAGI. CDR3 protein: CASRAGKAFF. The DNA for the CDR3 is TGTGCCAGCAGGGCAGGGAAGGCTTTCTTT.

The chain has TRBV11-1 and TRBJ2-5, with D maybe TRBD2 (7 bases). The CDR3 covers 14 residues. The ends were cut back, 8 bases at V and 4 bases at J, with 17 bases in the middle. Germline values: CDR1 SGHAT, CDR2 FQDESV (reference sequence). CDR3 sequence reads: CASSGGGGLETQYF. CDR3 nucleotides: TGTGCCAGCTCCGGAGGGGGGGGCCTAGAGACCCAGTACTTC. Complete variable domain (other parts from reference TRBV11-1 and TRBJ2-5): EAEVAQSPRYKITEKSQAVAFWCDPISGHATLYWYRQILGQGPELLVQFQDESVVDDSQLPKDRFSAERLKGVDSTLKIQPAELGDSAMYLCASSGGGGLETQYFGPGTRLLVL.

This rearrangement joins TRBV5-4 to TRBJ2-3, with 15 bases that match TRBD2. CDR3 length: 18 amino acids. V trimming: 4 bases; J trimming: 5 bases; junction bases outside the gene matches: 11. Germline V gene data show CDR1 as SGHNT and CDR2 as YYREEE (reference sequence). Written as DNA, the CDR3 is TGTGCCAGCAGCCTGCAGGGGGGGACTAGCGGGAGGATAGATACGCAGTATTTT. Its protein product is CASSLQGGTSGRIDTQYF.